This T cell receptor beta chain was sequenced during a study of untreated major depressive disorder. Findings and limits, study-wide: Private clones made up every subject's top five TRBV05-01 clones. Sequencing showed nonsignificant TRBV25-01 and TRBV02-01 differences matching flow cytometry.

The germline V gene encodes CDR1 SGHDN and CDR2 FVKESK. V dropped 0 bases and J dropped 1 base, with 6 bases sitting between them. CDR3 size: 14 residues. Every participant had European ancestry. Roughly 30 ml of blood was drawn into EDTA tubes. Worth noting for this clone: Its antigen remains unknown.

Produced via immunoSEQ multiplex PCR; TCRdb's table is partial and in-frame only. The sample lists nearly 20,000 clones, more than 70% occurring once. This TCR was recovered from a woman under 40 in good health. This sequence joins TRBV14 and TRBJ1-1; D unresolved. What was sequenced was CD4+ T cells from PBMCs. As DNA, the CDR3 is TGTGCCAGCAGCCAAGACCGGCAGAACACTGAAGCTTTCTTT. This encodes CASSQDRQNTEAFF.